The present T cell receptor beta chain was sequenced within a study of monozygotic twins with inflammatory bowel disease. The template switching step added UMIs that contained a 6-nucleotide sample barcode. With the 5' RACE reads reprocessed, TCRdb shows one record per CDR3 protein and no DNA. This sample's table reports about 300,000 distinct CDR3 sequences. This CDR3 region has 15 residues. From germline, CDR1 is DFQATT and CDR2 SNEGSKA (reference sequence). Sequenced material: blood. The genes are TRBV20-1 and TRBJ2-1; TCRdb proposes TRBD1, but this gene call is untestable without DNA. This TCR was recovered from a human donor with ulcerative colitis or Crohn's disease, or a healthy co-twin of an affected twin (not recorded which). The CDR3 sequence: CSAHQPGTPLNEQFF.